This TCR beta chain was sequenced for a study of spatial heterogeneity in lung cancer. The CDR3 spans 18 residues. Germline V CDR1 and CDR2: SGHRS, YFSETQ. V was clipped by 4 bases and J by 6 bases; unmatched bases: 12. Described time point: blood at routine non-recurrence follow-up after resection. Tumor, nontumor lung or frozen PBMC supplied whole RNA that was sequenced unsorted. TCRdb re-called the 5' RACE reads through MiXCR, storing one row per CDR3 protein. Among about 52,000 distinct CDR3 sequences listed, roughly 8.1% were seen once. This clonotype was recorded at least ten times. The chain joins TRBV5-1 to TRBJ2-3, with 15 bases that match TRBD2. This clonotype originated in a female donor with early-stage non-small cell lung cancer. The sequencing here drew on PBMCs, taken at follow-up. CDR3: CASSNGLAGGPVFDTQYF. The DNA for the CDR3 is TGCGCCAGCAGCAACGGACTAGCGGGGGGGCCGGTCTTTGATACGCAGTATTTT. Variable domain in full (rest from reference TRBV5-1 and TRBJ2-3): KAGVTQTPRYLIKTRGQQVTLSCSPISGHRSVSWYQQTPGQGLQFLFEYFSETQRNKGNFPGRFSGRQFSNSRSEMNVSTLELGDSALYLCASSNGLAGGPVFDTQYFGPGTRLTVL.